This TCR beta chain was recorded in a study of lymphopenia after photon versus proton radiotherapy. Findings and caveats of the study: Proton therapy kept repertoires fairly stable, unlike photons, which gained effector/memory cells. Post-nadir diversity loss with photons came from oligoclonal expansion, particularly CD8+ Temra cells.

Assay: immunoSEQ multiplex PCR; the TCRdb copy retains only in-frame clones and omits some. In the table there are about 160,000 clones, approximately 91% of which are singletons. About this clone: Its specificity is unknown.

The V and J ends lost 6 bases and 5 bases respectively, with 7 bases between them. The CDR3 totals 11 residues. The germline V gene has CDR1 MNHNY and CDR2 SVGAGI (reference sequence). This chain links TRBV6-6 with TRBJ2-5; D is unclear. Sequenced here: peripheral blood, sampled from a patient treated with photon-based radiotherapy. The sequence was collected from a man aged 50-59 years with gastric cancer. The CDR3 spells CASRTRETQYF. In DNA, the CDR3 is TGTGCCAGCAGGACGCGTGAGACCCAGTACTTC.